This T cell receptor beta chain was identified in a study of cytomegalovirus exposure and HLA in healthy donors. Study-level findings and limits: The authors judged a highly shared variant cluster likely a sequencing artifact. Most subjects' HLA-A and HLA-B alleles were reportedly predicted from TCR beta sequences.

This cohort consisted of healthy bone marrow donors. The primer mix had 60 Vbeta and 13 Jbeta primers. Sequenced by immunoSEQ multiplex PCR; TCRdb stores in-frame clones only, minus some. Seen here are about 76,000 clones, 78% observed once, and the top ten hold about 9.5%. The junction had 7 bases not matched to a gene; V was cut back by 2 bases and J by 1 base. CDR3 size: 17 residues. Germline CDR1 and CDR2: SGHTA and FQGNSA. A single count supports this clone. As yet, its antigen is unknown. The sequenced sample consisted of PBMCs. The chain couples TRBV7-2 to TRBJ2-7; 11 bases align to TRBD2. The receptor was isolated from a woman in her 40s in good health and CMV-seropositive. Here the CDR3 DNA reads TGTGCCAGCAGCTTAAATAGCGGGGGGGCGGGATCCTACGAGCAGTACTTC. Translated, it gives CASSLNSGGAGSYEQYF.